This TCR beta chain was observed in a study of spatial heterogeneity in lung cancer. By share of the sample, this clonotype is medium-sized. Its antigen is unknown. Being off target in a library aimed at alpha chains, this beta chain has a size of little meaning. The sample's time point: sample taken at primary tumor resection. Unsorted whole RNA samples from tumor, nontumor lung or frozen PBMC were sequenced. The germline CDR1 and CDR2 sequences are SGDLS and YYNGEE. V lost 3 bases and J lost 7, with 17 bases in between. CDR3 length equals 14 residues. General study findings and limits: How many expanded intratumoral alpha and beta TCRs were present tracked the tumor mutation count, which was a count of nonsynonymous mutations.

On each TCR cDNA molecule, a unique molecular identifier was present. Via MiXCR, TCRdb re-called the 5' RACE reads, giving one row per CDR3 protein. The data hold a few thousand distinct CDR3 sequences, with roughly 49% observed a single time. This receptor was obtained from a male donor with early-stage non-small cell lung cancer. The chain carries TRBV9 and TRBJ2-7; D possibly corresponds to TRBD2 (6 bases). The specimen comprised lung tumor tissue, sampled at surgery. The CDR3 nucleotides are TGTGCCAGCAGCGCACCCGGGACGGCGGGGGAGCAGTACTTC. Protein: CASSAPGTAGEQYF.